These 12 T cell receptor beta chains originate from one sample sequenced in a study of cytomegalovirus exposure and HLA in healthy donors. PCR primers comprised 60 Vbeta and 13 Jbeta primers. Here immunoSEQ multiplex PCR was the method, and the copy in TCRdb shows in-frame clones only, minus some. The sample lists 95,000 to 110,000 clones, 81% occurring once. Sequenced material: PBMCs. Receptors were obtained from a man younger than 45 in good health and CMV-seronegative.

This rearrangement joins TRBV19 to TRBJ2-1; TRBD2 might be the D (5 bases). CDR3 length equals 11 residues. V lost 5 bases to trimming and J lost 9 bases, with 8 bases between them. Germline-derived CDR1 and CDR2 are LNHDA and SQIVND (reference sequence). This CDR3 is CASSLAGEQFF. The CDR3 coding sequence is TGTGCCAGTAGTTTGGCGGGTGAGCAGTTCTTC.

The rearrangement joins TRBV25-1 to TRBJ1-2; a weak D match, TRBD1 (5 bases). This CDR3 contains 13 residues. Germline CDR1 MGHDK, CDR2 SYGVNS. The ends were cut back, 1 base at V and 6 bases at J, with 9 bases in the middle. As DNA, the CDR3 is TGTGCCAGCAGTGAATGGGTAGGGGATGGCTACACCTTC. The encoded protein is CASSEWVGDGYTF.

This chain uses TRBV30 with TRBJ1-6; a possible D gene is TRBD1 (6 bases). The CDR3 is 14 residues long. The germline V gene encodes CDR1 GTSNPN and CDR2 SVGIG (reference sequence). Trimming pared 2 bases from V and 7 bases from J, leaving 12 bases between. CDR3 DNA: TGTGCCTGGAGTACGGGACACGGCAATTCACCCCTCCACTTT. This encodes CAWSTGHGNSPLHF.

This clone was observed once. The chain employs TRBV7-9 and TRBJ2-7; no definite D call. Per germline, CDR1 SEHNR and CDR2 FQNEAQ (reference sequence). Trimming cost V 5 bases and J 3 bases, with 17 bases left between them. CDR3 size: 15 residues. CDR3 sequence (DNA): TGTGCCAGCAGCCTCTTCGATAGCCCCTTCTACGAGCAGTACTTC. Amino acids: CASSLFDSPFYEQYF. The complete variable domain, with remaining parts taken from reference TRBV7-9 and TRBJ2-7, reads DTGVSQNPRHKITKRGQNVTFRCDPISEHNRLYWYRQTLGQGPEFLTYFQNEAQLEKSRLLSDRFSAERPKGSFSTLEIQRTEQGDSAMYLCASSLFDSPFYEQYFGPGTRLTVT.

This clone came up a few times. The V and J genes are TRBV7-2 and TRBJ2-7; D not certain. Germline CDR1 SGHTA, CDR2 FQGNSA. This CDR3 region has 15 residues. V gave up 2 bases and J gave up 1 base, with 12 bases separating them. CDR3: CASSLSPVTSYEQYF. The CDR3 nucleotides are TGTGCCAGCAGCTTATCCCCGGTGACATCCTACGAGCAGTACTTC.

CDR3 amino acids: CASSQEVDSGQYF. As DNA, the CDR3 is TGCGCCAGCAGCCAAGAGGTAGATTCTGGGCAGTATTTT. This chain connects TRBV4-1 to TRBJ2-3; D gene uncertain. This CDR3 region has 13 residues. In germline, CDR1 is MGHRA, CDR2 YSYEKL. V was clipped by 0 bases and J by 11 bases, with 12 bases between them.

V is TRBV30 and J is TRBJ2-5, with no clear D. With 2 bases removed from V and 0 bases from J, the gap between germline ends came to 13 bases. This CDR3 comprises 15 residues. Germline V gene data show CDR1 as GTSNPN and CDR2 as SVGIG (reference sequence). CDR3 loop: CAWSPSLVYQETQYF. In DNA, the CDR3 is TGTGCCTGGAGTCCCTCCCTCGTCTACCAAGAGACCCAGTACTTC.

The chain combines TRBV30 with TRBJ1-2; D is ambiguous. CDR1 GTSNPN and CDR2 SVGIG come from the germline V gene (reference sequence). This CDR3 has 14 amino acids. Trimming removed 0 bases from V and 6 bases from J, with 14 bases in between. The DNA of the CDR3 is TGTGCCTGGAGTGTTACGGGAACAGAACATGGCTACACCTTC. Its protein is CAWSVTGTEHGYTF.

The CDR3 loop reads CASSLKGAGNTIYF. In DNA form, the CDR3 reads TGTGCCAGCAGTCTTAAGGGAGCTGGAAACACCATATATTTT. This rearrangement joins TRBV6-1 to TRBJ1-3; D not certain. The CDR3 loop spans 14 amino acids. From germline, CDR1 is MNHNS and CDR2 SASEGT. V lost 5 bases, J lost 2 bases, and 10 bases lay in between.

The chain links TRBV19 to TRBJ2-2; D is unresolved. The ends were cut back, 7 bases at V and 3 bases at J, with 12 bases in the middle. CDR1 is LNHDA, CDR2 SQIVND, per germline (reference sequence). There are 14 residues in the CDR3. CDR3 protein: CASNFMVYTGELFF. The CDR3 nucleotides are TGTGCCAGTAACTTCATGGTATACACCGGGGAGCTGTTTTTT.

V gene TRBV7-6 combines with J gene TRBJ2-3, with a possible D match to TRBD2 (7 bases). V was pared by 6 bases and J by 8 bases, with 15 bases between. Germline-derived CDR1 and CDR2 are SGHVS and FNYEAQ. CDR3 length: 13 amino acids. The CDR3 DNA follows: TGTGCCAGCAGGGGCAACGCGGGGGCTACGCAGTATTTT. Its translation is CASRGNAGATQYF. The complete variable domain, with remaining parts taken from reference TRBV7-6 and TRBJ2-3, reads GAGVSQSPRYKVTKRGQDVALRCDPISGHVSLYWYRQALGQGPEFLTYFNYEAQQDKSGLPNDRFSAERPEGSISTLTIQRTEQRDSAMYRCASRGNAGATQYFGPGTRLTVL.

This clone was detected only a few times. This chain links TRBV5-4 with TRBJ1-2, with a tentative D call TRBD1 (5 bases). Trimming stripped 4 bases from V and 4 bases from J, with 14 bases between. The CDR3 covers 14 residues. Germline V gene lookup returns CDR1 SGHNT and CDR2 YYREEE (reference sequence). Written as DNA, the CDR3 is TGTGCCAGCAGCGCAAAGACAGAGATCTATGGCTACACCTTC. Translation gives CASSAKTEIYGYTF.